This TCR beta chain appears in the sequencing data of a study of blood T cells in healthy people across ages. General study results and limits: The recorded TCR beta diversity per million T cells decreased in a roughly linear manner with age.

Primers used in a second PCR of about 6 to 11 cycles were a sample-barcoded 5' primer and a J-beta primer mix. Every sample gave at least 2.5 million paired-end reads containing CDR3. TCRdb redid the calling of the 5' RACE reads with MiXCR, one entry per CDR3 protein. The table lists about 730,000 distinct CDR3 sequences, approximately 39% of them singletons. On this clonotype: Its antigen is unknown.

The total RNA that was extracted per sample amounted to at least 5.5 micrograms. CDR1 and CDR2 (germline): MDHEN, SYDVKM. The CDR3 extends over 15 amino acids. Trimming removed 4 bases at V and 2 bases at J, with 12 bases between. The sample taken for sequencing was blood. This chain uses TRBV28 with TRBJ1-3; the D gene is possibly TRBD1 (6 bases). The receptor's source is a woman aged 55-75 years in good health. The CDR3 DNA sequence: TGTGCCAGCAGTTGGGGGGACAACGCTGGAAACACCATATATTTT. Amino acids: CASSWGDNAGNTIYF.